This T cell receptor (beta chain) originates from a study of radiotherapy plus CTLA-4 blockade in lung cancer. Using immunoSEQ multiplex PCR, the repertoire was profiled, and TCRdb retains in-frame clones only, with some absent. The table includes about 51,000 clones, around 79% detected once. Sample: peripheral blood, taken from a patient treated with radiotherapy plus ipilimumab. This clonotype was obtained from a human donor with non-small cell lung cancer whose response to radiotherapy plus ipilimumab could not be evaluated.

CDR3 residues: CASSYSYRGPGEQYF. The CDR3 DNA reads TGTGCCAGCAGTTACTCGTACAGGGGGCCAGGGGAGCAGTACTTC. The chain joins TRBV6-5 to TRBJ2-7, with 9 bases matching TRBD1. The V and J ends lost 0 bases and 7 bases, in that order; junction bases with no gene match: 7. The CDR3 spans 15 residues. The V gene's germline CDR1 is MNHEY and CDR2 SVGAGI.